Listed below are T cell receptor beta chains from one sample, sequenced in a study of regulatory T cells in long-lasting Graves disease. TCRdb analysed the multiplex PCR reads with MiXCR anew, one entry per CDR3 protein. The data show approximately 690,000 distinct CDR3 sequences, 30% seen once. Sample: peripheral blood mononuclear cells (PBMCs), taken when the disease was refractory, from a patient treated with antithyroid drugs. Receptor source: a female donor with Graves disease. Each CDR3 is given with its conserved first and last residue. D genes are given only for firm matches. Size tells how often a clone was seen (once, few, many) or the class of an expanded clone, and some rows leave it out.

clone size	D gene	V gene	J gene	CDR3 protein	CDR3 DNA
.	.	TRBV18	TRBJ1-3	CASSPTGDSGNTIYF	TGTGCCAGCTCACCAACCGGGGACTCTGGAAACACCATATATTTT
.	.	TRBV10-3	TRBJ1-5	CAISESGGIGNQPQHF	TGTGCCATCAGTGAGTCTGGGGGGATAGGTAATCAGCCCCAGCATTTT
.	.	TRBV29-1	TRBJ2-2	CSVCWSTGELFF	TGCAGCGTTTGCTGGAGCACCGGGGAGCTGTTTTTT
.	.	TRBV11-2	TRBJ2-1	CASSPPRVSASDEQFF	TGTGCCAGCAGCCCCCCGAGGGTTAGCGCCAGTGATGAGCAGTTCTTC
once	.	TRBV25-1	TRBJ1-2	CASSAGTVYGYTF	TGTGCCAGCAGTGCTGGGACTGTTTATGGCTACACCTTC
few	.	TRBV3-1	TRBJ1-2	CASSQESESNYGYTF	TGTGCCAGCAGCCAAGAGTCAGAAAGTAACTATGGCTACACCTTC
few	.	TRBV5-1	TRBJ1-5	CASSLTGSVDQPQHF	TGCGCCAGCAGCTTGACAGGGTCGGTTGATCAGCCCCAGCATTTT
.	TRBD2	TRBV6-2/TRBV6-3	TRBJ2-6	CASSELHWVRSGASAEANVLTF	TGTGCCAGCAGTGAATTACATTGGGTTCGTAGCGGGGCGTCTGCAGAGGCCAACGTCCTGACTTTC
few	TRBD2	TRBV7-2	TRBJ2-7	CASSLVVGLAYEQYF	TGTGCCAGCAGCTTAGTGGTGGGACTAGCTTACGAGCAGTACTTC
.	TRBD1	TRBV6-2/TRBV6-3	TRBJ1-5	CASSSGTGLSNQPQHF	TGTGCCAGCAGTTCGGGGACAGGTCTTAGCAATCAGCCCCAGCATTTT
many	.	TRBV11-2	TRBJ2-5	CASSLVAETQYF	TGTGCCAGCAGCTTAGTTGCAGAGACCCAGTACTTC
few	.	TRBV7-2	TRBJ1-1	CASSQSPGVNTEAFF	TGTGCCAGCAGCCAATCACCGGGGGTCAACACTGAAGCTTTCTTT
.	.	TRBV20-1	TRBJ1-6	CSASSSYNSPLHF	TGCAGTGCTTCCAGTTCTTATAATTCACCCCTCCACTTT
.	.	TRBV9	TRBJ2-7	CASSVVGFSMSDEQYF	TGTGCCAGCAGCGTAGTTGGGTTCTCCATGTCCGACGAGCAGTACTTC
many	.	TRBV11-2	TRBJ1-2	CASSLLGQGYTF	TGTGCCAGCAGCCTTCTCGGACAGGGCTACACCTTC
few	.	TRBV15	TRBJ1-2	CATSPPGQSGYGYTF	TGTGCCACGTCACCGCCTGGACAGTCTGGCTATGGCTACACCTTC
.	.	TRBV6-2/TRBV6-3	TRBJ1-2	CASHGQNYGCTF	TGTGCCAGCCACGGTCAGAACTATGGCTGCACCTTC
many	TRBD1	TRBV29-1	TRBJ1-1	CSVAGQMNTEAFF	TGCAGCGTCGCGGGACAGATGAACACTGAAGCTTTCTTT
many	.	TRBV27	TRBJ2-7	CASSLSVTTYEQYF	TGTGCCAGCAGTTTATCAGTTACAACCTACGAGCAGTACTTC
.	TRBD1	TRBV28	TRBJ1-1	CASSLCVGTGKGNTEAFF	TGTGCCAGCAGTTTATGCGTCGGGACAGGGAAAGGGAACACTGAAGCTTTCTTT
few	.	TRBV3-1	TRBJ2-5	CASSQEFREETQYF	TGTGCCAGCAGCCAAGAGTTCAGAGAAGAGACCCAGTACTTC
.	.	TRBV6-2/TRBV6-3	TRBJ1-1	CASSYILGAEAFF	TGTGCCAGCAGTTACATTCTGGGGGCTGAAGCTTTCTTT
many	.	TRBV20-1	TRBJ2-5	CMVTGTQETQYF	TGCATGGTCACCGGGACCCAAGAGACCCAGTACTTC
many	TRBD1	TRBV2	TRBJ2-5	CASRGDRGWETQYF	TGTGCCAGCAGGGGGGACAGGGGGTGGGAGACCCAGTACTTC
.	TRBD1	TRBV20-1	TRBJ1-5	CSASPPGTVTGQPQHF	TGCAGTGCTAGCCCCCCCGGGACAGTAACGGGTCAGCCCCAGCATTTT
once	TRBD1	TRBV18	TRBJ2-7	CASSPKGTGTYEQYF	TGTGCCAGCTCACCAAAGGGGACAGGCACCTACGAGCAGTACTTC